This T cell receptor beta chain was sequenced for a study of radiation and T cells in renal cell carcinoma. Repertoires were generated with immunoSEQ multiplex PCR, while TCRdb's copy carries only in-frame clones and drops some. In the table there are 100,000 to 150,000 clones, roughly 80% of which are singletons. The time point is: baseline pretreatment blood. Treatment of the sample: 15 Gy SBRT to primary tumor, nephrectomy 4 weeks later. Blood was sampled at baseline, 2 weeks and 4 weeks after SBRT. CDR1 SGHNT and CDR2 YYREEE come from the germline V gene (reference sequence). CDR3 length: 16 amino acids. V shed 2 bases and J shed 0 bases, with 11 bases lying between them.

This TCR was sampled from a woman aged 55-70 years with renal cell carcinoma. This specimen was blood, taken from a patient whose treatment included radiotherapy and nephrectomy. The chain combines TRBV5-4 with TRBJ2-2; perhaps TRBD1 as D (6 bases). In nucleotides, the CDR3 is TGTGCCAGCAGCTTTGGACAGCCCGCGAACACCGGGGAGCTGTTTTTT. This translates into CASSFGQPANTGELFF.